The 8 T cell receptor beta chains below come from one sample, sequenced in a study of monozygotic twins with inflammatory bowel disease. TCRdb re-called the 5' RACE reads and gives one entry per CDR3 protein, without DNA. The table lists 190,000 or so distinct CDR3 sequences. Input material: blood. These receptors were taken from a human donor with ulcerative colitis or Crohn's disease, or a healthy co-twin of an affected twin (not recorded which).

The V call is TRBV7-9, the J call TRBJ2-7; the D gene TCRdb calls, TRBD1, cannot be checked with no DNA. Germline V gives CDR1 SEHNR, CDR2 FQNEAQ (reference sequence). CDR3 length equals 14 residues. CDR3 sequence reads: CASTNWGESREQYF. Complete variable domain (other parts from reference TRBV7-9 and TRBJ2-7): DTGVSQNPRHKITKRGQNVTFRCDPISEHNRLYWYRQTLGQGPEFLTYFQNEAQLEKSRLLSDRFSAERPKGSFSTLEIQRTEQGDSAMYLCASTNWGESREQYFGPGTRLTVT.

The chain is built from TRBV7-9 and TRBJ1-4. This CDR3 comprises 17 residues. Germline-derived CDR1 and CDR2 are SEHNR and FQNEAQ (reference sequence). The CDR3 spells CASSTNEEVTANEKLFF.

The V call is TRBV12-3 or TRBV12-4, the J call TRBJ2-7; TCRdb calls TRBD2, which cannot be checked without DNA. The CDR3 sequence is 16 residues long. CDR3 region: CASSRTGPLDVREQYF.

This rearrangement joins TRBV20-1 to TRBJ1-1; TCRdb selects TRBD1, and the lack of DNA leaves this call unchecked. Germline CDR1 DFQATT, CDR2 SNEGSKA (reference sequence). The CDR3 loop spans 16 amino acids. CDR3 residues: CSARRGPTGAGTEAFF.

The V call is TRBV5-1, the J call TRBJ2-2; TCRdb calls TRBD1, which cannot be checked without DNA. Germline V gene data show CDR1 as SGHRS and CDR2 as YFSETQ. There are 15 residues in the CDR3. The CDR3 here is CASSMQGESTGELFF. Together with reference TRBV5-1 and TRBJ2-2, the CDR3 gives the full variable domain: KAGVTQTPRYLIKTRGQQVTLSCSPISGHRSVSWYQQTPGQGLQFLFEYFSETQRNKGNFPGRFSGRQFSNSRSEMNVSTLELGDSALYLCASSMQGESTGELFFGEGSRLTVL.

V and J are TRBV2 and TRBJ1-6; no DNA is available, so the TRBD1 call from TCRdb remains unchecked. Germline lookup yields CDR1 SNHLY and CDR2 FYNNEI. This CDR3 is built from 16 residues. The CDR3 protein is CASSPKYRGSNSPLHF.

The chain carries TRBV12-3 or TRBV12-4 and TRBJ1-4; TCRdb lists TRBD1, though no DNA is available to test this call. This CDR3 is 14 amino acids long. The CDR3 sequence is CASSFGAGNEKLFF.

The V and J genes are TRBV12-3 or TRBV12-4 and TRBJ1-2; TCRdb proposes TRBD1, but this gene call is untestable without DNA. The CDR3 is made up of 14 amino acids. CDR3: CASSYSPGTKGYTF.